Each of the 14 T cell receptor beta chains below was sequenced from the same sample in a study of cytomegalovirus exposure and HLA in healthy donors. 60 Vbeta and 13 Jbeta primers were used in PCR. Repertoires were generated with immunoSEQ multiplex PCR, while TCRdb's copy carries only in-frame clones and drops some. The profile shows about 170,000 clones, approximately 75% of them singletons. Material for sequencing was PBMCs. These receptors came from a girl aged 5 to 17 in good health and CMV-seronegative.

In DNA form, the CDR3 reads TGCGCCAGCAGCCAAACCACCAGGGCGTCGGGAAACACCATATATTTT. This sequence encodes CASSQTTRASGNTIYF. The gene calls are TRBV4-1 and TRBJ1-3; tentative D call: TRBD1 (5 bases). The CDR3 runs to 16 residues. Per germline, CDR1 MGHRA and CDR2 YSYEKL. V was cut by 2 bases and J by 4 bases, with 15 bases left in between.

The rearrangement uses TRBV5-1 and TRBJ2-1; 9 bases are a match to TRBD2. This CDR3 comprises 19 residues. CDR1 SGHRS and CDR2 YFSETQ come from the germline V gene. The ends lost 0 bases at V and 0 bases at J; junction bases unmatched: 10. In nucleotides, the CDR3 is TGCGCCAGCAGCTTGGAACCTCCGCTAGCGGGGAGCTCCTACAATGAGCAGTTCTTC. Translation gives CASSLEPPLAGSSYNEQFF.

This clone was found a few times. Other DNA sequences in the sample encode the same CDR3. The chain joins TRBV9 to TRBJ2-2, with 7 bases matching TRBD2. Trimming cost V 0 bases and J 5 bases; bases outside gene matches: 1. This CDR3 is built from 14 residues. Looked up from germline, CDR1 is SGDLS and CDR2 is YYNGEE. The CDR3 loop reads CASSVGGGTGELFF. CDR3 bases: TGTGCCAGCAGCGTAGGGGGAGGGACCGGGGAGCTGTTTTTT.

This clone was recorded only once. J is TRBJ2-1 and V is TRBV27; 11 bases map to TRBD2. Germline V gives CDR1 MNHEY, CDR2 SMNVEV (reference sequence). Trimming removed 3 bases from V and 6 bases from J; junction bases left unmatched: 10. CDR3 length: 17 residues. The CDR3 protein is CASSFLTTSGVSNEQFF. The CDR3 DNA follows: TGTGCCAGCAGTTTTCTAACGACTAGCGGGGTCTCCAATGAGCAGTTCTTC.

This rearrangement joins TRBV7-3 to TRBJ2-3; 7 bases are a match to TRBD2. Germline trimming cut 3 bases from V and 1 base from J; bases unmatched to any gene: 4. The CDR3 sequence is 15 residues long. The germline gives CDR1 SGHTA, CDR2 FQGTGA. The CDR3 DNA follows: TGTGCCAGCAGCTTCGGCGGGGGTGGCACAGATACGCAGTATTTT. Encoded protein: CASSFGGGGTDTQYF.

The rearrangement links TRBV11-2 to TRBJ2-5, with D unclear. V shed 5 bases and J shed 4 bases, with 8 bases lying between them. Germline V gives CDR1 SGHAT, CDR2 FQNNGV. This CDR3 region has 12 residues. This CDR3 is CASSPRRETQYF. The CDR3 coding sequence is TGTGCCAGCAGCCCTAGGAGAGAGACCCAGTACTTC.

This clone was detected a few times. The chain joins TRBV7-6 to TRBJ1-4; 8 bases align to TRBD1. The V gene's germline CDR1 is SGHVS and CDR2 FNYEAQ. The CDR3 runs to 15 residues. J lost 6 bases, V lost 5 bases, and 8 bases had no gene match. As DNA, the CDR3 is TGTGCCAGCAGCCCACGCAGGGGGCGGGATGAAAAACTGTTTTTT. This gives the protein CASSPRRGRDEKLFF. Full variable domain (rest looked up from reference TRBV7-6 and TRBJ1-4): GAGVSQSPRYKVTKRGQDVALRCDPISGHVSLYWYRQALGQGPEFLTYFNYEAQQDKSGLPNDRFSAERPEGSISTLTIQRTEQRDSAMYRCASSPRRGRDEKLFFGSGTQLSVL.

This clone was picked up one time. This chain joins TRBV5-1 and TRBJ1-2; D remains ambiguous. CDR3 length equals 14 residues. Germline CDR1 and CDR2: SGHRS and YFSETQ. The V end was cut by 4 bases, the J end by 3 bases, with 13 bases between. The CDR3 loop reads CASSDYQLDYGYTF. In DNA form, the CDR3 reads TGCGCCAGCAGCGATTACCAGCTAGACTATGGCTACACCTTC.

The chain employs TRBV25-1 and TRBJ2-1, with no clear D. The germline V gene has CDR1 MGHDK and CDR2 SYGVNS. V lost 8 bases and J 7 bases, leaving 15 bases between the germline ends. The length of the CDR3 is 13 residues. CDR3 residues: CASLKEPPNEQFF. DNA of the CDR3: TGTGCCAGCCTCAAGGAGCCTCCAAATGAGCAGTTCTTC.

This chain links TRBV9 with TRBJ1-1; D is ambiguous. This CDR3 is 13 amino acids long. V dropped 0 bases and J dropped 5 bases, with 8 bases sitting between them. Per the germline V gene, CDR1 is SGDLS and CDR2 is YYNGEE. Here the CDR3 reads CASSVATRTEAFF. The CDR3 nucleotides read TGTGCCAGCAGCGTAGCTACCCGTACTGAAGCTTTCTTT.

This clone was seen a handful of times. The J gene is TRBJ1-2, the V gene TRBV9; TRBD1 matches at 7 bases. Germline trimming cut 3 bases from V and 3 bases from J; bases unmatched to any gene: 8. This CDR3 comprises 15 residues. Germline CDR1 and CDR2: SGDLS and YYNGEE. The CDR3, as DNA: TGTGCCAGCAGCGGACTTACCGGGACAGACTATGGCTACACCTTC. It codes for CASSGLTGTDYGYTF.

V gene TRBV15 combines with J gene TRBJ1-3, with D tentatively TRBD1 (5 bases). Trimming removed 0 bases at V and 3 bases at J, with 18 bases between. CDR3 length: 18 residues. Germline loops: CDR1 LNHNV, CDR2 YYDKDF (reference sequence). For the CDR3, the DNA is TGTGCCACCAGCAGAGATTCTACAAAACAGGTTCTTGGAAACACCATATATTTT. This gives the protein CATSRDSTKQVLGNTIYF.

This chain uses TRBV9 with TRBJ2-4, with TRBD2 matching over 16 bases. The CDR3 runs 16 residues. V shed 6 bases, J shed 7 bases, and the junction held 7 bases outside the gene matches. CDR1 and CDR2 from the germline V gene are SGDLS and YYNGEE. CDR3 residues: CASTAGTSGGGNIQYF. In nucleotides, the CDR3 is TGTGCCAGCACCGCCGGGACTAGCGGGGGGGGGAACATTCAGTACTTC.

As DNA, the CDR3 is TGTGCCAGCAGCTTGGAAGCTCCCTATTGGACTAGATGGGGTTCTACGCAGTATTTT. Protein: CASSLEAPYWTRWGSTQYF. The chain recombines TRBV7-2 with TRBJ2-3; 7 positions agree with TRBD2. Germline V lookup: CDR1 SGHTA, CDR2 FQGNSA. This CDR3 spans 19 amino acids. V lost 3 bases and J lost 8; bases outside the gene matches: 23.